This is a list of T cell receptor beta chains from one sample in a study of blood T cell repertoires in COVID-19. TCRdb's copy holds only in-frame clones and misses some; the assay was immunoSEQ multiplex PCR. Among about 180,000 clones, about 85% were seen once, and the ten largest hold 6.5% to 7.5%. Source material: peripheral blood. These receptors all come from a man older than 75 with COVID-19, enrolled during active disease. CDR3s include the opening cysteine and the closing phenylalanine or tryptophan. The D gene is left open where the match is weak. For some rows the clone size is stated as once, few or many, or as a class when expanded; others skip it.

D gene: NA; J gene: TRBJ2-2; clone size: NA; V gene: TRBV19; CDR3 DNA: TGTGCCAGTACTACAGGGTCGGCCGGGGAGCTGTTTTTT; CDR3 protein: CASTTGSAGELFF
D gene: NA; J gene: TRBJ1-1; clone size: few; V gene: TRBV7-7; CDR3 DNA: TGTGCCAGCAGCTTAGATCGGGAAACTGAAGCTTTCTTT; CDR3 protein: CASSLDRETEAFF
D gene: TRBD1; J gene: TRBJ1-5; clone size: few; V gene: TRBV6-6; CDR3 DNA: TGTGCCAGCAGCCCGAAAGGACAGGGGAGTCAGCCCCAGCATTTT; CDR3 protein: CASSPKGQGSQPQHF
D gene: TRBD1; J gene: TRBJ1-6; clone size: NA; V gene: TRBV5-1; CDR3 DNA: TGCGCCAGCAGCTTGGCCGAAGGGGGCGAGAATTCACCCCTCCACTTT; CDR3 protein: CASSLAEGGENSPLHF
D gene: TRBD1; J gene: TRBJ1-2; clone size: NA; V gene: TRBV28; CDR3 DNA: TGTGCCAGCAGTTTACCGGGACAGGGAGCGGACTATGGCTACACCTTC; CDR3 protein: CASSLPGQGADYGYTF
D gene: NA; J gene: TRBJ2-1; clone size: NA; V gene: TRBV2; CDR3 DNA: TGTGCCAGCAGTGTACAGGGTTACAATGAGCAGTTCTTC; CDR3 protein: CASSVQGYNEQFF
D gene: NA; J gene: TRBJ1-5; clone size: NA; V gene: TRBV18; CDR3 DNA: TGTGCCAGCTCCCTTCAGGGGACAAATCAGCCCCAGCATTTT; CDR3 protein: CASSLQGTNQPQHF
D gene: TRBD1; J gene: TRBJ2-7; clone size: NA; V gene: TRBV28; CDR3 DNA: TGTGCCAGCAGTTACGCAGGGGGCTACGAGCAGTACTTC; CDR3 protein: CASSYAGGYEQYF
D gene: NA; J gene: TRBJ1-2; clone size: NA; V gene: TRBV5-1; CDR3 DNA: TGCGCCAGCAGCTTGGCCGGAGGTTTTAACTATGGCTACACCTTC; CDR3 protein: CASSLAGGFNYGYTF
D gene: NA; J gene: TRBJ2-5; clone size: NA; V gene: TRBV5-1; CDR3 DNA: TGCGCCAGCAGCTTGGGCGGGTCCCCCCTAGAGACCCAGTACTTC; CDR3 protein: CASSLGGSPLETQYF
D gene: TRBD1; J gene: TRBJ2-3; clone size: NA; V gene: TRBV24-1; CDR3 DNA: TGTGCCACCAGTGATTCGGGACAGAGCACAGATACGCAGTATTTT; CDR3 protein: CATSDSGQSTDTQYF
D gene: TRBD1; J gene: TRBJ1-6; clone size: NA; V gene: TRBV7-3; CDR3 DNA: TGTGCCAGCAGCCTAGGGGGGACAGTTTCACCCCTCCACTTT; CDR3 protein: CASSLGGTVSPLHF
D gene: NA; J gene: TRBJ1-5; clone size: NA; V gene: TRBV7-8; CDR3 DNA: TGTGCCAGTGCGAAGGGGCCCCGGCAGCCCCAGCATTTT; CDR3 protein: CASAKGPRQPQHF
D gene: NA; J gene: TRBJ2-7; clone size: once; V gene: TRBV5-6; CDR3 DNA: TGTGCCAGCAGCTCTCCCGGCGAGGCCCCTACGAAGCAGTACTTC; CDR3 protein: CASSSPGEAPTKQYF
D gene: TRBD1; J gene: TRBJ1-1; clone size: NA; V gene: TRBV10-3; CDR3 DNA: TGTGCCATCAAAGGACAGGGTGACACTGAAGCTTTCTTT; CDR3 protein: CAIKGQGDTEAFF
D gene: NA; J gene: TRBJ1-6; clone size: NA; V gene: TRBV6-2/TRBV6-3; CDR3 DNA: TGTGCCAGCAGTTACTCGCCGGGTAGCTCCTATAATTCACCCCTCCACTTT; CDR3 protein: CASSYSPGSSYNSPLHF
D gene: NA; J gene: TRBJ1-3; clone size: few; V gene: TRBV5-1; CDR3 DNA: TGCGCCAGCAGCCAAAGCCCGATCGGGGGTGGTGGAAACACCATATATTTT; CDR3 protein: CASSQSPIGGGGNTIYF
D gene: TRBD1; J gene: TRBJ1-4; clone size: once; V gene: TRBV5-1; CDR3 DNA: TGCGCCAGCAGCTTGGCCGGGGGACAGCAAAATGAAAAACTGTTTTTT; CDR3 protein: CASSLAGGQQNEKLFF
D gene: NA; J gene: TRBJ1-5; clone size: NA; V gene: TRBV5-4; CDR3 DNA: TGTGCCAGCAGCTCTGGGCGGGGCCCAGAGCAGCCCCAGCATTTT; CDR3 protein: CASSSGRGPEQPQHF
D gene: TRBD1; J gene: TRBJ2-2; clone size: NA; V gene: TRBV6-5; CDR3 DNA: TGTGCCAGCATCCCCGGGACAGGGAGGACCGGGGAGCTGTTTTTT; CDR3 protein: CASIPGTGRTGELFF
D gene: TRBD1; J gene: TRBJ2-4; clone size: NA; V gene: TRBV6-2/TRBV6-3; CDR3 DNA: TGTGCCAGCAGTTCCAGGACAGGGACGGCAGACATTCAGTACTTC; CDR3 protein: CASSSRTGTADIQYF
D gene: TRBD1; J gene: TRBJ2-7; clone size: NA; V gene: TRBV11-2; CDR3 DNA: TGTGCCAGCAGCTTATGGGGACAGCCATCCTACGAGCAGTACTTC; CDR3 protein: CASSLWGQPSYEQYF
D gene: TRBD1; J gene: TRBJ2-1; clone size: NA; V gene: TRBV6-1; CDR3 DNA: TGTGCCAGCAGTGAAGGGACAGGCACCCAGTTCTTC; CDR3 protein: CASSEGTGTQFF
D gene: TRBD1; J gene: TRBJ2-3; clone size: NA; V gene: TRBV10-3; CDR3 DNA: TGTGCCATCAGTCCCGGGACAGGGGGCCCAGATACGCAGTATTTT; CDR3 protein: CAISPGTGGPDTQYF